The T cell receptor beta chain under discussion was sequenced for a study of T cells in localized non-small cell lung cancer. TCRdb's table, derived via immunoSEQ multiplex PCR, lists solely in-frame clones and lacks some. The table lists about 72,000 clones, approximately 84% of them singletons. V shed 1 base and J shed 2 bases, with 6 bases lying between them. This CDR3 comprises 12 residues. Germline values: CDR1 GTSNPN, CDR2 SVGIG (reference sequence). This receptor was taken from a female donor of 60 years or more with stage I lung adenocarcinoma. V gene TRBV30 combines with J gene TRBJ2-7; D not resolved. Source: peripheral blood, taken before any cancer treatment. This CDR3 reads CAWSGGAYEQYF. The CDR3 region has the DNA TGTGCCTGGAGTGGCGGTGCCTACGAGCAGTACTTC.